Presented here are 20 T cell receptor beta chains from one specimen sequenced in a study of blood T cell repertoires in COVID-19. Data came from immunoSEQ multiplex PCR; TCRdb stores just in-frame clones and leaves some out. The data hold 350,000 or so clones, with around 91% observed a single time. The sequenced material came from peripheral blood. These receptors came from a man between 18 and 35 years old with active or convalescent COVID-19.

V is TRBV28 and J is TRBJ2-1, with D maybe TRBD1 (5 bases). Trimming removed 10 bases at V and 2 bases at J, with 18 bases between. CDR3 length: 15 amino acids. CDR1 and CDR2 from the germline V gene are MDHEN and SYDVKM. CDR3 sequence reads: CATSEWGKTYNEQFF. In DNA, the CDR3 is TGTGCCACCTCCGAGTGGGGCAAGACCTACAATGAGCAGTTCTTC.

The genes are TRBV11-2 and TRBJ1-4; TRBD1 matches 9 bases. The J segment lost 8 bases and the V segment lost 5 bases, leaving 6 bases of the junction unmatched. Germline loops: CDR1 SGHAT, CDR2 FQNNGV. The CDR3 sequence is 14 residues long. The CDR3 spells CASSGTGFGEKLFF. The CDR3 DNA is TGTGCCAGCAGCGGGACAGGGTTTGGCGAAAAACTGTTTTTT. Looking up the rest from reference TRBV11-2 and TRBJ1-4 gives the full variable domain: EAGVAQSPRYKIIEKRQSVAFWCNPISGHATLYWYQQILGQGPKLLIQFQNNGVVDDSQLPKDRFSAERLKGVDSTLKIQPAKLEDSAVYLCASSGTGFGEKLFFGSGTQLSVL.

This chain links TRBV6-5 with TRBJ2-5; 8 nucleotides align to TRBD1. The CDR3 sequence is 15 residues long. V gave up 2 bases and J gave up 1 base; unmatched junction bases: 3. Germline-derived CDR1 and CDR2 are MNHEY and SVGAGI. The CDR3, as DNA: TGTGCCAGCAGTTACCGAACAGGGGGCCAAGAGACCCAGTACTTC. It is translated as CASSYRTGGQETQYF.

The chain carries TRBV28 and TRBJ2-7; tentatively, D is TRBD1 (5 bases). Trimming pared 5 bases from V and 3 bases from J, leaving 11 bases between. This CDR3 region has 13 residues. Germline CDR1 reads MDHEN; CDR2 reads SYDVKM. The CDR3: CASSPAGRYEQYF. As DNA, the CDR3 is TGTGCCAGCAGTCCAGCAGGGCGCTACGAGCAGTACTTC. Full variable domain (remainder filled in from reference TRBV28 and TRBJ2-7): DVKVTQSSRYLVKRTGEKVFLECVQDMDHENMFWYRQDPGLGLRLIYFSYDVKMKEKGDIPEGYSVSREKKERFSLILESASTNQTSMYLCASSPAGRYEQYFGPGTRLTVT.

The chain joins TRBV29-1 to TRBJ1-1; TRBD1 agrees at 7 bases. Germline V gene data show CDR1 as SQVTM and CDR2 as ANQGSEA. This CDR3 region has 12 residues. V shed 2 bases and J 4 bases; nucleotides not matched to a gene: 1. The CDR3 sequence: CSVEKGATEAFF. The CDR3 bases are TGCAGCGTTGAAAAGGGGGCCACTGAAGCTTTCTTT.

The chain is built from TRBV7-2 and TRBJ1-1, with D perhaps TRBD1 (6 bases). CDR3 length equals 15 residues. CDR1 is SGHTA and CDR2 is FQGNSA in the germline V gene. Trimming took off 2 bases at V and 0 bases at J, with 10 bases between the two ends. Here the CDR3 reads CASSLYSGVNTEAFF. CDR3 nucleotide sequence: TGTGCCAGCAGCTTATACTCAGGGGTGAACACTGAAGCTTTCTTT. Full variable domain (outside the CDR3, taken from reference TRBV7-2 and TRBJ1-1): GAGVSQSPSNKVTEKGKDVELRCDPISGHTALYWYRQSLGQGLEFLIYFQGNSAPDKSGLPSDRFSAERTGGSVSTLTIQRTQQEDSAVYLCASSLYSGVNTEAFFGQGTRLTVV.

This sequence joins TRBV6-5 and TRBJ1-4; D might be TRBD1 (5 bases). Germline-derived CDR1 and CDR2 are MNHEY and SVGAGI. V was clipped by 3 bases and J by 5 bases, with 10 bases between them. The CDR3 covers 14 residues. CDR3 sequence reads: CASSYRGENEKLFF. DNA of the CDR3: TGTGCCAGCAGTTATCGGGGGGAGAATGAAAAACTGTTTTTT.

The chain uses TRBV6-5 and TRBJ1-2; D unresolved. The CDR3 is 15 residues long. The germline V and J ends were trimmed by 7 bases and 7 bases, with 22 bases remaining between them. The germline V gene has CDR1 MNHEY and CDR2 SVGAGI. The CDR3 is CASTLPGFPVTGYTF. The DNA for the CDR3 is TGTGCCAGCACCCTACCGGGGTTTCCAGTAACTGGCTACACCTTC.

This chain links TRBV28 with TRBJ1-1; D remains unclear. The ends were cut back, 7 bases at V and 3 bases at J, with 9 bases in the middle. The CDR3 runs 12 residues. The germline V gene encodes CDR1 MDHEN and CDR2 SYDVKM. CDR3 in amino acids: CASTVAYTEAFF. The DNA of the CDR3 is TGTGCCAGCACCGTGGCCTACACTGAAGCTTTCTTT.

The CDR3 region is CASSCRVWDSNQPQHF. For the CDR3, the DNA is TGTGCCAGCAGCTGCAGGGTTTGGGATAGCAATCAGCCCCAGCATTTT. The chain combines TRBV21-1 with TRBJ1-5; TRBD1, the D gene given by the table, was not confirmed from the DNA. TRBV21-1 is described as a pseudogene. This CDR3 region has 16 residues.

This clone appeared a single time. V and J are TRBV19 and TRBJ1-1; D might be TRBD1 (5 bases). The CDR3 consists of 15 residues. Looked up from germline, CDR1 is LNHDA and CDR2 is SQIVND (reference sequence). Deletions cut 10 bases from V and 1 base from J, with 19 bases between. This CDR3 reads CATHGAALRNTEAFF. The CDR3 DNA follows: TGTGCCACCCATGGGGCCGCGCTAAGGAACACTGAAGCTTTCTTT.

The rearrangement links TRBV18 to TRBJ2-7, with D perhaps matching TRBD2 (6 bases). Germline CDR1 and CDR2: KGHSH and LQKENI. Trimming stripped 5 bases from V and 2 bases from J, with 13 bases between. The CDR3 is 14 residues long. Written as DNA, the CDR3 is TGTGCCAGCTCATCGGGGGATCCCCCCTACGAGCAGTACTTC. It is translated as CASSSGDPPYEQYF.

This rearrangement joins TRBV19 to TRBJ2-2; 12 bases align to TRBD2. CDR3 size: 16 residues. V lost 4 bases and J lost 4; bases outside the gene matches: 4. Germline CDR1 is LNHDA and CDR2 is SQIVND (reference sequence). The CDR3: CASSRLAGDRTGELFF. CDR3 DNA sequence: TGTGCCAGTAGTAGACTAGCGGGGGACCGCACCGGGGAGCTGTTTTTT.

This chain connects TRBV7-9 to TRBJ2-5; tentatively, D is TRBD1 (5 bases). Looked up from germline, CDR1 is SEHNR and CDR2 is FQNEAQ (reference sequence). Trimming pared 1 base from V and 2 bases from J, leaving 11 bases between. The CDR3 extends over 15 amino acids. The CDR3 DNA reads TGTGCCAGCAGCTTAGATATGGGGCCACAAGAGACCCAGTACTTC. This sequence encodes CASSLDMGPQETQYF. The full variable domain, with the rest looked up from reference TRBV7-9 and TRBJ2-5, is DTGVSQNPRHKITKRGQNVTFRCDPISEHNRLYWYRQTLGQGPEFLTYFQNEAQLEKSRLLSDRFSAERPKGSFSTLEIQRTEQGDSAMYLCASSLDMGPQETQYFGPGTRLLVL.

The V gene is TRBV5-5, the J gene TRBJ2-7; tentative D call: TRBD2 (7 bases). This CDR3 region has 15 residues. Germline V lookup: CDR1 SGHKS, CDR2 YYEKEE (reference sequence). V lost 5 bases and J 2 bases, leaving 17 bases between the germline ends. The CDR3 reads CASSPRGGPAYEQYF. The DNA of the CDR3 is TGTGCCAGCAGTCCGAGGGGGGGACCGGCCTACGAGCAGTACTTC. The whole variable domain, remainder taken from reference TRBV5-5 and TRBJ2-7, is DAGVTQSPTHLIKTRGQQVTLRCSPISGHKSVSWYQQVLGQGPQFIFQYYEKEERGRGNFPDRFSARQFPNYSSELNVNALLLGDSALYLCASSPRGGPAYEQYFGPGTRLTVT.

The gene calls are TRBV2 and TRBJ1-1; D is unclear. The CDR3 totals 16 residues. Per germline, CDR1 SNHLY and CDR2 FYNNEI. V was pared by 4 bases and J by 0 bases, with 15 bases between. CDR3 sequence: CASSAPLELMNTEAFF. The CDR3 nucleotides are TGTGCCAGCAGTGCTCCCCTTGAACTTATGAACACTGAAGCTTTCTTT.

V usage is TRBV28 and J usage is TRBJ1-4; D possibly corresponds to TRBD1 (5 bases). The germline V gene encodes CDR1 MDHEN and CDR2 SYDVKM. The CDR3 loop spans 15 amino acids. Trimming shortened V by 6 bases and J by 7 bases, and 18 bases separated the two germline ends. DNA of the CDR3: TGTGCCAGCAGGACCAAAGTGGACATAAGTGAAAAACTGTTTTTT. Encoded protein: CASRTKVDISEKLFF. Variable domain in full (rest from reference TRBV28 and TRBJ1-4): DVKVTQSSRYLVKRTGEKVFLECVQDMDHENMFWYRQDPGLGLRLIYFSYDVKMKEKGDIPEGYSVSREKKERFSLILESASTNQTSMYLCASRTKVDISEKLFFGSGTQLSVL.

This clone showed up just once. V and J are TRBV12-2 and TRBJ2-3; the D call in the table, TRBD2, was not verified against the DNA. TRBV12-2 is designated a pseudogene. This CDR3 is built from 19 residues. In DNA, the CDR3 is TGTGCAAGTCGCGCGCGCGGACTAGCGGGGGAACCTCTGAAGGATACGCAGTATTTT. It translates to CASRARGLAGEPLKDTQYF.

The chain uses TRBV28 and TRBJ2-3; perhaps TRBD1 as D (5 bases). CDR1 MDHEN and CDR2 SYDVKM come from the germline V gene. The V and J ends lost 4 bases and 2 bases respectively, with 10 bases between them. CDR3 length: 14 amino acids. CDR3 amino acids: CASSSLGPTDTQYF. CDR3 bases: TGTGCCAGCAGTTCTCTGGGGCCCACAGATACGCAGTATTTT.

V gene TRBV27 combines with J gene TRBJ1-4; 7 positions match TRBD1. The CDR3 extends over 13 amino acids. CDR1 is MNHEY and CDR2 is SMNVEV in the germline V gene (reference sequence). After removal of 5 bases from V and 5 bases from J, the junction contained 2 bases not matched to a gene. For the CDR3, the DNA is TGTGCCAGCAGTCCGGGACAGAATGAAAAACTGTTTTTT. As protein: CASSPGQNEKLFF. Filled out from reference TRBV27 and TRBJ1-4, the complete variable domain reads EAQVTQNPRYLITVTGKKLTVTCSQNMNHEYMSWYRQDPGLGLRQIYYSMNVEVTDKGDVPEGYKVSRKEKRNFPLILESPSPNQTSLYFCASSPGQNEKLFFGSGTQLSVL.